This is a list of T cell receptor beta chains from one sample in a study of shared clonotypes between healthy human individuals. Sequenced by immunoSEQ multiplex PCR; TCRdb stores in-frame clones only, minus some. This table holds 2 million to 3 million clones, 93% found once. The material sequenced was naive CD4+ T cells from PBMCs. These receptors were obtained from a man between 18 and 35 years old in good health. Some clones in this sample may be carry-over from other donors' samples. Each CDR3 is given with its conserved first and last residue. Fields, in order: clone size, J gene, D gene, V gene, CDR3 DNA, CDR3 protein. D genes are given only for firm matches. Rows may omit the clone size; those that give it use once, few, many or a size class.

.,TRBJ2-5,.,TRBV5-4,TGTGCCAGCAGCGCCGGTGGGGGGGAGACCCAGTACTTC,CASSAGGGETQYF
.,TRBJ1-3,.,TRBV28,TGTGCCAGCAGTACCACAAGCTCTGGAAACACCATATATTTT,CASSTTSSGNTIYF
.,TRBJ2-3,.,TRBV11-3,TGTGCCAGCAGGCCGCTTAGCGGGCCAGGGGGAGTGACAGATACGCAGTATTTT,CASRPLSGPGGVTDTQYF
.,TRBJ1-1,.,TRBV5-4,TGTGCCAGCAGCGTAACAGGGAACACTGAAGCTTTCTTT,CASSVTGNTEAFF
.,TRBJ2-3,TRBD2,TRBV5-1,TGCGCCAGCAGTTATGGACTAGCGGGAGGGCCGAGCGGCACAGATACGCAGTATTTT,CASSYGLAGGPSGTDTQYF
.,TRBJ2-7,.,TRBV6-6,TGTGCCAGCAGCCGCCCCGGGGTGCTCCACGAGCAGTACTTC,CASSRPGVLHEQYF
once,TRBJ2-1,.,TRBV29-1,TGCAGCGCTGCAGGGGATCTTGGCGGTGAGCAGTTCTTC,CSAAGDLGGEQFF
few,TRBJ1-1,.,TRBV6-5,TGTGCCAGCAGACAGGGCGATGAAGCTTTCTTT,CASRQGDEAFF
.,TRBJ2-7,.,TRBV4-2,TGTGCCAGCAGCCAACTCCTCACAGGGAAGAACGATTACGAGCAGTACTTC,CASSQLLTGKNDYEQYF
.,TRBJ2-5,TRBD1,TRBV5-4,TGTGCCAGCAGCGGGGACAGGGAGGAGACCCAGTACTTC,CASSGDREETQYF
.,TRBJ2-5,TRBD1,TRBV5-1,TGCGCCAGCAGCTCCACAGGGGGGCCAGAGACCCAGTACTTC,CASSSTGGPETQYF
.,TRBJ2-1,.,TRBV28,TGTGCCAGCATCAATGGGGGCAATGAGCAGTTCTTC,CASINGGNEQFF
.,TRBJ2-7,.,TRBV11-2,TGTGCCAGCAGCTTAGGCAGGGTCTACGAGCAGTACTTC,CASSLGRVYEQYF
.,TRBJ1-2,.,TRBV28,TGTGCCAGCAGTCCGCCGGGGAGCTATGGCTACACCTTC,CASSPPGSYGYTF
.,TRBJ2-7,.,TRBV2,TGTGCCAGCAGTACTCGGACGGTCTCCTACGAGCAGTACTTC,CASSTRTVSYEQYF
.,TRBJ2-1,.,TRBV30,TGTGCCTGGAGCGGAGGAGACCCCACCTACAATGAGCAGTTCTTC,CAWSGGDPTYNEQFF
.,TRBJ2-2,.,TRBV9,TGTGCCAGCAGCGTGTCCCTAACGATGAACGCAGCCGGGGAGCTGTTTTTT,CASSVSLTMNAAGELFF
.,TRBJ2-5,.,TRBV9,TGTGCCAGCAGCGTGGGCGACAGATCACAAGAGACCCAGTACTTC,CASSVGDRSQETQYF
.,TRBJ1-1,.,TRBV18,TGTGCCAGCTCCCTTCAGGGTGGGAACACTGAAGCTTTCTTT,CASSLQGGNTEAFF
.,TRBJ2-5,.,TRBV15,TGTGCCACCAGGGGCTGGGGGTCCGTTGAGACCCAGTACTTC,CATRGWGSVETQYF
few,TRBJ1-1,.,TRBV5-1,TGCGCCAGCAGCCAAACGATTGGCACTGAAGCTTTCTTT,CASSQTIGTEAFF
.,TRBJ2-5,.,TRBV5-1,TGCGCCAGCAGCGCGGGGCGGGGAGAAGGAGAGACCCAGTACTTC,CASSAGRGEGETQYF
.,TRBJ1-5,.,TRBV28,TGTGCCAGCAGTTTATGGGATAGCAATCAGCCCCAGCATTTT,CASSLWDSNQPQHF
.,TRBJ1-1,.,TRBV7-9,TGTGCCAGCAGCTGGCCGAGGAACACTGAAGCTTTCTTT,CASSWPRNTEAFF
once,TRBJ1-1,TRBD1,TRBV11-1,TGTGCCAGCAGCTTATTGGGACAGATGAACACTGAAGCTTTCTTT,CASSLLGQMNTEAFF